This TCR beta chain was documented in a study of PD-L1 blockade in urothelial cancer. Whole-study context: Analyses used blood from 3 weeks (second dose) and 6 weeks after treatment start.

Patients had locally advanced or metastatic urothelial carcinoma. Patients yielded 1 to 8 samples each, pretreatment and on-treatment. This CDR3 region has 16 residues. Trimming cost V 3 bases and J 5 bases; bases outside gene matches: 6. Germline V gives CDR1 SGDLS, CDR2 YYNGEE. Clones were read by immunoSEQ multiplex PCR, and TCRdb kept only the in-frame ones, dropping some. The table shows 50,000 to 60,000 clones, with 86% occurring only once. The chain couples TRBV9 to TRBJ2-5; 14 nucleotides agree with TRBD2. Sample: PBMCs, taken around atezolizumab (anti-PD-L1) treatment. The TCR was taken from a man between 50 and 59 years old with urothelial cancer. As DNA, the CDR3 is TGTGCCAGCAGCGGGGGACTAGCGGGAGTCGGGGAGACCCAGTACTTC. It encodes CASSGGLAGVGETQYF.